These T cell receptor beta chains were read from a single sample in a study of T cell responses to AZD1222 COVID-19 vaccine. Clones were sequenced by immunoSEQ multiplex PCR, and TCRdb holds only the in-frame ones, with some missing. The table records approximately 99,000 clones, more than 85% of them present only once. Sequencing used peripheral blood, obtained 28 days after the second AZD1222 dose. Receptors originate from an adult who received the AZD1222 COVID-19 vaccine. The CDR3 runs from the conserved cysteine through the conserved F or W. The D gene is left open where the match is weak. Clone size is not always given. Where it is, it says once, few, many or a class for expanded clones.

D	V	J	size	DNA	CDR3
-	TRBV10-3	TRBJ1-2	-	TGTGCCATCAGTGAGGGCCAGGGCTATGGCTACACCTTC	CAISEGQGYGYTF
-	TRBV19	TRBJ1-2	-	TGTGCCAGTAGTTCGGGGGAAGGTCACTCTGGCTACACCTTC	CASSSGEGHSGYTF
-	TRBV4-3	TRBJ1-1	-	TGCGCCAGCAGCCAATGGATAGGGACCACTGAAGCTTTCTTT	CASSQWIGTTEAFF
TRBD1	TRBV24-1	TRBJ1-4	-	TGTGCCACCAGTGACGGGACAGGCCTTGAAGGGGAAAAACTGTTTTTT	CATSDGTGLEGEKLFF
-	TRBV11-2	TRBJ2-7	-	TGTGCCAGCAGCTTACTATCCGCCGACATCAGTAGCTACGAGCAGTACTTC	CASSLLSADISSYEQYF
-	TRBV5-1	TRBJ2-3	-	TGCGCCAGCAGCTTGGAGGGCGTATTAGACACAGATACACAGTATTTT	CASSLEGVLDTDTQYF
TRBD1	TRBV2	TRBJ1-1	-	TGTGCCAGCACCGGACAGGTTCAAGCTTTCTTT	CASTGQVQAFF
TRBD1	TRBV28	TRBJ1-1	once	TGTGCCAGCAGTTTTCCAGGGGGCGTGGGCACTGAAGCTTTCTTT	CASSFPGGVGTEAFF
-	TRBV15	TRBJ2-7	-	TGTGCCACCAGCAGAGTAGGGCTAGGTGGAGAGCAGTACTTC	CATSRVGLGGEQYF
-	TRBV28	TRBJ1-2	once	TGTGCCAGCAGTTCGTACAGTCCTGGCTACACCTTC	CASSSYSPGYTF
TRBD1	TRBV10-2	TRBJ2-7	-	TGCGCCAGCACCATTCAGGGGGACGAGCAGTACTTC	CASTIQGDEQYF
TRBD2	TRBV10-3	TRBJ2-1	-	TGTGCCATCAGTGGGACTAGCGGGAGGATCGATGAGCAGTTCTTC	CAISGTSGRIDEQFF
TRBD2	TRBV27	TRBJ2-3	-	TGTGCCAGCAGTAGACTAGCGGGAGACAGAAGGACAGATACGCAGTATTTT	CASSRLAGDRRTDTQYF
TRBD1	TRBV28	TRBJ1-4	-	TGTGCCAGCAGTACCGGGACAGGGGGCGAAAAACTGTTTTTT	CASSTGTGGEKLFF
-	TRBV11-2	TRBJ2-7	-	TGTGCCAGCAGCTTTAGGCAGGGGTCCTACGAGCAGTACTTC	CASSFRQGSYEQYF
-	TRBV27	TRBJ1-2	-	TGTGCCAGCAGTTTATCTGTTGGGGGTCCTGGCTACACCTTC	CASSLSVGGPGYTF
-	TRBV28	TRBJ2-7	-	TGTGCCAGCAGTTCTCCGGGACAAAACTACGAGCAGTACTTC	CASSSPGQNYEQYF
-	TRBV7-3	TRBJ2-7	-	TGTGCCAGCAGCTTAGATGGGGCAGTGAGCGAGCAGTACTTC	CASSLDGAVSEQYF
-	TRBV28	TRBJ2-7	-	TGTGCCAGCAGTTTTCAGGGTGCGTCCTACGAGCAGTACTTC	CASSFQGASYEQYF